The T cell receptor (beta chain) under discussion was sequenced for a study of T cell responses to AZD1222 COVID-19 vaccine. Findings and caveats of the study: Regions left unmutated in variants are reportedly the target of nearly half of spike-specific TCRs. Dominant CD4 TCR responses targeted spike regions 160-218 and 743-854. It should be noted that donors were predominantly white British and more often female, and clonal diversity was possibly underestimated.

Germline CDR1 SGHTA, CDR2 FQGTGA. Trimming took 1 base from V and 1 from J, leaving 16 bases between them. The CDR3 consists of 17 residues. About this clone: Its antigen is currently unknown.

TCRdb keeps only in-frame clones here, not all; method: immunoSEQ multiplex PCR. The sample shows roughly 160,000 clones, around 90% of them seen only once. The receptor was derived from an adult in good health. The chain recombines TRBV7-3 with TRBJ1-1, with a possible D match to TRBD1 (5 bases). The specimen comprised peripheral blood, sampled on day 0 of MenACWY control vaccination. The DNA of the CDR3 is TGTGCCAGCAGCTTAAGGACGCTCGGGGGTGGGAACACTGAAGCTTTCTTT. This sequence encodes CASSLRTLGGGNTEAFF.